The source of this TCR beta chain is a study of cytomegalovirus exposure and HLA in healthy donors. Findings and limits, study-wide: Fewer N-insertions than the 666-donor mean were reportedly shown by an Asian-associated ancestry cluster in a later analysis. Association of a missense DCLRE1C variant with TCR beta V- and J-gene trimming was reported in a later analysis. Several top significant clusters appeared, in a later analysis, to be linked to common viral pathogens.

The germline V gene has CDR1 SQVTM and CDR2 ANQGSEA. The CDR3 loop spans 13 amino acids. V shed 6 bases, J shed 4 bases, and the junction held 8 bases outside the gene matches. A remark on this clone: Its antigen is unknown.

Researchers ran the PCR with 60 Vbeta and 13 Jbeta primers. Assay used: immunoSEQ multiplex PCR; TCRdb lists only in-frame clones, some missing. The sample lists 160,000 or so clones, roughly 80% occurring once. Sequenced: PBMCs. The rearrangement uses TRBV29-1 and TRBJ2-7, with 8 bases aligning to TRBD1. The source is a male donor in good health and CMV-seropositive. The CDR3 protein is CSVRQGNGYEQYF. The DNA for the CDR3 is TGCAGCGTCAGACAGGGGAATGGGTACGAGCAGTACTTC.